These 20 T cell receptor beta chains were sequenced from one sample in a study of control samples from healthy donors and cancer patients. TCRdb keeps only in-frame clones here, not all; method: immunoSEQ multiplex PCR. Counted here are 100,000 to 150,000 clones, around 92% occurring once; the ten biggest clones make up approximately 0.58%. Material: PBMCs. These receptors all stem from an elderly man with head and neck cancer.

The genes are TRBV24-1 and TRBJ2-5; no firm D call. The V end was cut by 2 bases, the J end by 7 bases, with 7 bases between. The CDR3 runs 12 residues. Germline V gene lookup returns CDR1 KGHDR and CDR2 SFDVKD. The CDR3 DNA sequence: TGTGCCACCAGTGATTCTATAGGGACCCAGTACTTC. As protein: CATSDSIGTQYF.

The genes are TRBV5-1 and TRBJ2-2, with a weak D call TRBD1 (5 bases). V dropped 1 base and J dropped 0 bases, with 16 bases sitting between them. CDR1 SGHRS and CDR2 YFSETQ come from the germline V gene. The CDR3 loop spans 18 amino acids. The CDR3, as DNA: TGCGCCAGCAGCTTGATCAATTGGGGCAGGGCGAACACCGGGGAGCTGTTTTTT. It is translated as CASSLINWGRANTGELFF.

The gene calls are TRBV5-5 and TRBJ1-1; D is uncertain. Germline V CDR1 and CDR2: SGHKS, YYEKEE (reference sequence). The CDR3 runs 13 residues. V shed 0 bases and J shed 8 bases, with 11 bases lying between them. DNA for the CDR3: TGTGCCAGCAGCTTGGTCCTCACTAGAGAAGCTTTCTTT. It is translated as CASSLVLTREAFF.

The chain is built from TRBV4-1 and TRBJ2-3, with TRBD2 as a possible D gene (6 bases). CDR3 size: 16 residues. Germline-derived CDR1 and CDR2 are MGHRA and YSYEKL. The V end lost 4 bases, the J end lost 2 bases, and 16 bases lay between the germline ends. CDR3 region: CASSLRGEPYTDTQYF. As DNA, the CDR3 is TGCGCCAGCAGCCTGCGGGGAGAACCTTACACAGATACGCAGTATTTT.

The genes are TRBV28 and TRBJ1-1; no firm D call. This CDR3 spans 12 amino acids. Germline V gives CDR1 MDHEN, CDR2 SYDVKM. V was clipped by 8 bases and J by 1 base, with 8 bases between them. The CDR3, as DNA: TGTGCCAGCTTCCACAGGAACACTGAAGCTTTCTTT. It translates to CASFHRNTEAFF.

This chain connects TRBV4-3 to TRBJ1-3; 7 nucleotides line up with TRBD1. V was clipped by 1 base and J by 1 base; unmatched bases: 7. Germline-derived CDR1 and CDR2 are LGHNA and YSLEER. The CDR3 length is 17 residues. Written as DNA, the CDR3 is TGCGCCAGCAGCCAAGCTTACAGGGGAACGTCTGGAAACACCATATATTTT. It yields the protein CASSQAYRGTSGNTIYF.

V and J are TRBV7-9 and TRBJ2-2; D is unresolved. Germline CDR1 is SEHNR and CDR2 is FQNEAQ (reference sequence). Trimming removed 2 bases at V and 2 bases at J, with 21 bases between. This CDR3 region has 19 residues. The CDR3 DNA sequence: TGTGCCAGCAGCTTATATTATGGCCTTGGACGGATAAACACCGGGGAGCTGTTTTTT. Its translation: CASSLYYGLGRINTGELFF.

The genes are TRBV10-3 and TRBJ2-1, with D maybe TRBD1 (5 bases). V gave up 6 bases and J gave up 3 bases, with 9 bases separating them. Germline V gives CDR1 ENHRY, CDR2 SYGVKD. This CDR3 comprises 13 residues. CDR3 sequence: CAIRLDSYNEQFF. CDR3 nucleotides: TGTGCCATCAGACTCGACAGCTACAATGAGCAGTTCTTC.

V usage is TRBV7-2 and J usage is TRBJ2-5; 13 bases agree with TRBD2. The CDR3 is 16 amino acids. The V gene's germline CDR1 is SGHTA and CDR2 FQGNSA. J gave up 4 bases and V 5 bases, and 7 bases lay outside the gene matches. CDR3 residues: CASSPRLAGGRETQYF. The CDR3 coding sequence is TGTGCCAGCAGCCCGAGACTAGCGGGGGGCCGAGAGACCCAGTACTTC.

This clone was observed a single time. V usage is TRBV10-3 and J usage is TRBJ2-7; 8 bases map to TRBD1. From germline, CDR1 is ENHRY and CDR2 SYGVKD. J gave up 3 bases and V 7 bases, and 5 bases lay outside the gene matches. This CDR3 spans 13 amino acids. The CDR3 protein is CAINPTGDYEQYF. The CDR3, as DNA: TGTGCCATCAATCCGACAGGGGACTACGAGCAGTACTTC.

The V and J genes are TRBV12-3 or TRBV12-4 and TRBJ1-6; D gene uncertain. The CDR3 length is 12 residues. Trimming removed 3 bases from V and 7 bases from J, with 4 bases in between. In DNA, the CDR3 is TGTGCCAGCAGTTTCGTGAATTCACCCCTCCACTTT. This codes for CASSFVNSPLHF.

The chain recombines TRBV5-6 with TRBJ1-2, with D hard to call. Germline assignment: CDR1 SGHDT and CDR2 YYEEEE. V gave up 9 bases and J gave up 4 bases, with 16 bases separating them. The CDR3 spans 13 residues. The CDR3 sequence: CATQIRRIYGYTF. DNA for the CDR3: TGTGCCACCCAGATTCGGCGTATCTATGGCTACACCTTC.

The chain is built from TRBV27 and TRBJ2-7; TRBD2 agrees at 11 bases. Germline CDR1 is MNHEY and CDR2 is SMNVEV (reference sequence). The CDR3 sequence is 15 residues long. V dropped 3 bases and J dropped 4; count of bases not matched to a gene: 5. The CDR3, as DNA: TGTGCCAGCAGTTTTACTAGCGGGAGTGTTTACGAGCAGTACTTC. Translation: CASSFTSGSVYEQYF.

The chain is built from TRBV3-1 (or the pseudogene TRBV3-2) and TRBJ1-1, with 9 nucleotides matching TRBD1. J lost 4 bases, V lost 3 bases, and 18 bases had no gene match. The CDR3 has 19 amino acids. Per germline, CDR1 LGHDT and CDR2 YNNKEL (reference sequence). The CDR3 reads CASSHSFTINRGRTTEAFF. CDR3 sequence (DNA): TGTGCCAGCAGCCATTCCTTTACTATCAACAGGGGGCGGACCACTGAAGCTTTCTTT.

The V and J genes are TRBV7-2 and TRBJ1-6; weak D call: TRBD1 (5 bases). Per the germline V gene, CDR1 is SGHTA and CDR2 is FQGNSA. The CDR3 loop spans 12 amino acids. Trimming pared 4 bases from V and 9 bases from J, leaving 7 bases between. The CDR3 DNA reads TGTGCCAGCAGCTCCAGGGTTTCACCCCTCCACTTT. Its translation is CASSSRVSPLHF.

The CDR3 bases are TGCGCCAGCAGCCACAATTACAGGGTCTACAATGAGCAGTTCTTC. Amino acid sequence: CASSHNYRVYNEQFF. The chain links TRBV5-1 to TRBJ2-1, with TRBD1 as a possible D gene (6 bases). This CDR3 region has 15 residues. Per the germline V gene, CDR1 is SGHRS and CDR2 is YFSETQ. The V end lost 4 bases, the J end lost 3 bases, and 14 bases lay between the germline ends.

This chain joins TRBV7-6 and TRBJ2-1; 8 bases fit TRBD2. The CDR3 has 15 amino acids. V shed 3 bases, J shed 7 bases, and the junction held 8 bases outside the gene matches. The germline CDR1 and CDR2 sequences are SGHVS and FNYEAQ. The CDR3 loop reads CASSFRASGWNEQFF. The CDR3, as DNA: TGTGCCAGCAGCTTTCGGGCTAGCGGGTGGAATGAGCAGTTCTTC.

The chain has TRBV10-2 and TRBJ1-3, with D unclear. Germline CDR1 is WSHSY and CDR2 is SAAADI. Trimming cost V 7 bases and J 3 bases, with 10 bases left between them. The CDR3 is 13 amino acids. CDR3 in DNA: TGCGCCAGCACCCGGAGGGATGGAAACACCATATATTTT. This encodes CASTRRDGNTIYF.

This chain uses TRBV7-6 with TRBJ1-1; 11 positions match TRBD1. The germline CDR1 and CDR2 sequences are SGHVS and FNYEAQ. CDR3 size: 15 residues. Germline trimming cut 4 bases from V and 4 bases from J; bases unmatched to any gene: 5. The CDR3 region is CASSYRDRGTTEAFF. The CDR3 nucleotides read TGTGCCAGCAGCTACCGGGACAGGGGGACCACTGAAGCTTTCTTT.

V is TRBV7-9 and J is TRBJ1-4, with D unclear. CDR1 and CDR2 from the germline V gene are SEHNR and FQNEAQ (reference sequence). The CDR3 sequence is 15 residues long. V was clipped by 5 bases and J by 4 bases, with 14 bases between them. CDR3 DNA sequence: TGTGCCAGCAGCCCCCAAGCCACCCTTAATGAAAAACTGTTTTTT. Its translation: CASSPQATLNEKLFF.